The 14 T cell receptor beta chains below come from one sample, sequenced in a study of graft-versus-host responses after intestinal transplantation. Produced via immunoSEQ multiplex PCR; TCRdb's table is partial and in-frame only. The data hold approximately 68,000 clones, with 90% observed a single time. Which antigens these TCRs recognize remains unknown. The starting material was unstimulated CD8+ T cells sorted from spleen or lymph node cells, obtained before transplant. The receptors shown here come from a human donor who was the organ donor for an intestinal transplant.

The chain has TRBV28 and TRBJ1-6; 8 bases map to TRBD1. Germline V lookup: CDR1 MDHEN, CDR2 SYDVKM. Trimming at V came to 6 bases and at J to 14 bases, leaving 12 bases not matched to a gene. This CDR3 contains 14 residues. The CDR3 DNA reads TGTGCCAGCAGATCCGGGGACAGGCTTCGGTCCCTCCACTTT. Residues: CASRSGDRLRSLHF.

The V gene is TRBV6-4, the J gene TRBJ2-3, with 9 bases lining up with TRBD2. The CDR3 length is 16 residues. Trimming cost V 4 bases and J 1 base; bases outside gene matches: 6. The V gene's germline CDR1 is MRHNA and CDR2 SNTAGT. This CDR3 is CASSALGGGGTDTQYF. The CDR3 DNA sequence: TGTGCCAGCAGTGCCCTTGGCGGGGGGGGCACAGATACGCAGTATTTT.

The chain joins TRBV7-2 to TRBJ2-5; the D gene is possibly TRBD2 (7 bases). Germline V lookup: CDR1 SGHTA, CDR2 FQGNSA. V was shortened by 5 bases and J by 3 bases, with 19 bases between the two germline ends. This CDR3 is built from 16 residues. The CDR3 sequence is CASSPYGGGVKETQYF. Written as DNA, the CDR3 is TGTGCCAGCAGCCCATATGGGGGGGGCGTGAAAGAGACCCAGTACTTC.

This clone qualifies as medium-sized. V usage is TRBV4-1 and J usage is TRBJ2-7, with D possibly being TRBD1 or TRBD2 (5 bases each). The germline CDR1 and CDR2 sequences are MGHRA and YSYEKL. There are 14 residues in the CDR3. The V end lost 2 bases, the J end lost 3 bases, and 11 bases lay between the germline ends. The CDR3 loop reads CASSQQNGGYEQYV. In DNA, the CDR3 is TGCGCCAGCAGCCAACAGAATGGGGGCTACGAGCAGTACGTC.

This clone was found a few times. This sequence joins TRBV28 and TRBJ1-4, with TRBD1 identical over 8 bases. The trim removed 3 bases at V and 2 bases at J, leaving 5 bases unmatched. Germline V gives CDR1 MDHEN, CDR2 SYDVKM. CDR3 length: 16 residues. CDR3 DNA sequence: TGTGCCAGCAGTTTGGCAGGGGGCTATACTAATGAAAAACTGTTTTTT. This codes for CASSLAGGYTNEKLFF.

The genes are TRBV6-1 and TRBJ1-1, with D unclear. The CDR3 runs to 13 residues. Trimming removed 3 bases from V and 7 bases from J, with 12 bases in between. In germline, CDR1 is MNHNS, CDR2 SASEGT. CDR3 sequence (DNA): TGTGCCAGCAGTGAGGGCGCCGAACATGAAGCTTTCTTT. Residues: CASSEGAEHEAFF.

This rearrangement joins TRBV7-9 to TRBJ1-2; D perhaps matches TRBD1 (6 bases). V was cut by 5 bases and J by 2 bases, with 27 bases left in between. This CDR3 has 19 residues. CDR1 is SEHNR, CDR2 FQNEAQ, per germline (reference sequence). The CDR3 is CASSQETFYRTAENYGYTF. CDR3 nucleotide sequence: TGTGCCAGCAGCCAAGAAACTTTTTACAGGACAGCTGAGAACTATGGCTACACCTTC.

This CDR3 reads CASSLEAGGVNEQFF. CDR3 sequence (DNA): TGTGCCAGCAGCTTAGAAGCGGGGGGGGTTAATGAGCAGTTCTTC. The J gene is TRBJ2-1, the V gene TRBV7-6; 10 bases match TRBD2. The CDR3 has 15 residues. J gave up 7 bases and V 1 base, and 4 bases lay outside the gene matches. CDR1 and CDR2 (germline): SGHVS, FNYEAQ.

J is TRBJ2-5 and V is TRBV4-2; D possibly corresponds to TRBD2 (7 bases). The V end was cut by 1 base, the J end by 1 base, with 13 bases between. The germline CDR1 and CDR2 sequences are LGHNA and YNFKEQ. This CDR3 contains 16 residues. CDR3 nucleotide sequence: TGTGCCAGCAGCCAAGGGTGGGGGGGGGCCCAAGAGACCCAGTACTTC. It encodes CASSQGWGGAQETQYF.

This chain connects TRBV7-8 to TRBJ2-4, with D possibly being TRBD2 (6 bases). This CDR3 comprises 16 residues. CDR1 SGHVS and CDR2 FQNEAQ come from the germline V gene. With 3 bases removed from V and 8 bases from J, the gap between germline ends came to 20 bases. The CDR3 nucleotides are TGTGCCAGCAGCTTTATTGAAGTTCATCCGGGAGACATTCAGTACTTC. Translation gives CASSFIEVHPGDIQYF.

This sequence joins TRBV7-4 and TRBJ1-2; a possible D gene is TRBD1 (5 bases). CDR1 and CDR2 from the germline V gene are SGHVT and SQSDAQ. V lost 2 bases, J lost 3 bases, and 19 bases lay in between. The CDR3 covers 17 residues. CDR3 in amino acids: CASSLQVNGQGYYGYTF. The CDR3 DNA is TGTGCCAGCAGCTTACAAGTCAATGGGCAGGGCTACTATGGCTACACCTTC.

The chain has TRBV4-1 and TRBJ2-1, with TRBD2 identical over 7 bases. Unmatched junction bases numbered 7, after V lost 0 bases and J lost 5 bases. CDR3 length: 16 amino acids. Germline V gives CDR1 MGHRA, CDR2 YSYEKL. The CDR3 region is CASSQERGLSNNEQFF. The CDR3 DNA is TGCGCCAGCAGCCAAGAGCGGGGGTTGTCGAACAATGAGCAGTTCTTC.

The chain links TRBV29-1 to TRBJ2-5; D is unclear. V lost 5 bases and J 5 bases, leaving 9 bases between the germline ends. This CDR3 contains 11 residues. From germline, CDR1 is SQVTM and CDR2 ANQGSEA. The CDR3 DNA is TGCAGCGTTCAAAATCAGGAGACCCAGTACTTC. This gives the protein CSVQNQETQYF.

The J gene is TRBJ2-7, the V gene TRBV12-2; TRBD1, the table's D call, lacks a check against the DNA. TRBV12-2 is reported as a pseudogene. The CDR3 runs to 14 residues. As DNA, the CDR3 is TGTGCAAGTCGCTTAGGGGACAGACCCTACGAGCAGTACGTC. Its protein product is CASRLGDRPYEQYV.